This passage covers 13 T cell receptor beta chains from one sample sequenced in a study of blood T cell repertoires in COVID-19. Profiling relied on immunoSEQ multiplex PCR, and the TCRdb table lists in-frame clones only, not all of them. The data hold about 50,000 clones, with under 90% observed a single time. What was sequenced was peripheral blood. The receptors were sampled from a man between 60 and 75 years old with acute or convalescent COVID-19.

This chain links TRBV5-1 with TRBJ2-5; TRBD2 matches 10 bases. This CDR3 spans 17 amino acids. CDR1 and CDR2 from the germline V gene are SGHRS and YFSETQ. After removal of 0 bases from V and 1 base from J, the junction contained 6 bases not matched to a gene. CDR3 in DNA: TGCGCCAGCAGCTTGGGGGCTAGCGGGGGTTTCCAAGAGACCCAGTACTTC. Its translation: CASSLGASGGFQETQYF.

In this sample, this clone turned up once. This sequence joins TRBV9 and TRBJ1-2; 7 bases fit TRBD1. The length of the CDR3 is 14 residues. Losses at the gene ends were 4 bases for V and 3 bases for J; bases not matched to a gene: 6. Germline CDR1 SGDLS, CDR2 YYNGEE. The CDR3 region has the DNA TGTGCCAGCAGCTCCCACAGGGGAGACTATGGCTACACCTTC. Translated: CASSSHRGDYGYTF.

The CDR3 loop is CSVGVTGVWGYGYTF. In nucleotides, the CDR3 is TGCAGCGTTGGGGTCACAGGGGTGTGGGGCTATGGCTACACCTTC. The chain uses TRBV29-1 and TRBJ1-2, with 7 positions matching TRBD1. This CDR3 is built from 15 residues. Germline values: CDR1 SQVTM, CDR2 ANQGSEA. The trim removed 4 bases at V and 4 bases at J, leaving 12 bases unmatched.

The chain links TRBV14 to TRBJ1-1; D not resolved. Trimming cost V 7 bases and J 3 bases, with 12 bases left between them. Germline V CDR1 and CDR2: SGHDN, FVKESK. There are 13 residues in the CDR3. The CDR3 reads CASTPEWDTEAFF. CDR3 DNA sequence: TGTGCCAGCACCCCGGAGTGGGACACTGAAGCTTTCTTT.

This clone was seen only once. The chain links TRBV27 to TRBJ2-2; the match to TRBD1 covers 7 bases. CDR3 size: 15 residues. Germline V gives CDR1 MNHEY, CDR2 SMNVEV (reference sequence). Trimming cost V 7 bases and J 0 bases; bases outside gene matches: 5. DNA of the CDR3: TGTGCCAGCAACCGACAGGGCCCGAACACCGGGGAGCTGTTTTTT. It specifies CASNRQGPNTGELFF.

As for this clone: Other DNA sequences in the sample encode the same CDR3. The chain carries TRBV28 and TRBJ2-7; 10 bases fit TRBD1. This CDR3 has 16 amino acids. Unmatched junction bases numbered 11, after V lost 5 bases and J lost 4 bases. CDR1 is MDHEN and CDR2 is SYDVKM in the germline V gene. This CDR3 is CASSQAQGQGSYEQYF. CDR3 sequence (DNA): TGTGCCAGCAGTCAGGCCCAGGGACAGGGGTCTTACGAGCAGTACTTC.

This sequence joins TRBV24-1 and TRBJ2-7, with D possibly being TRBD1 (6 bases). Germline-derived CDR1 and CDR2 are KGHDR and SFDVKD. V lost 4 bases and J lost 11, with 29 bases in between. This CDR3 region has 17 residues. The CDR3 bases are TGTGCCACCAGTGAACACTCTAATCAAAATAGACGGAGACAGGAGTACTTC. Translating it yields CATSEHSNQNRRRQEYF.

The J gene is TRBJ1-6, the V gene TRBV2; TRBD1 aligns across 8 bases. This CDR3 is built from 17 residues. V lost 7 bases and J lost 9; bases outside the gene matches: 17. CDR1 and CDR2 from the germline V gene are SNHLY and FYNNEI. Here the CDR3 DNA reads TGTGCCAGCACTGCCGTTAGGAGGACAGGGATGGCTTCACCCCTCCACTTT. Translating it yields CASTAVRRTGMASPLHF.

This clone has only a few counts. CDR3 region: CASIPPGQGANGELFF. CDR3 in DNA: TGTGCCAGCATTCCTCCGGGACAGGGGGCCAACGGGGAGCTGTTTTTT. This chain joins TRBV25-1 and TRBJ2-2; 12 nucleotides agree with TRBD1. The CDR3 runs to 16 residues. Germline CDR1 MGHDK, CDR2 SYGVNS. The junction had 10 bases not matched to a gene; V was cut back by 7 bases and J by 7 bases.

The rearrangement links TRBV18 to TRBJ2-5; D is unresolved. The V and J ends lost 6 bases and 3 bases respectively, with 8 bases between them. This CDR3 is 12 amino acids long. Germline lookup yields CDR1 KGHSH and CDR2 LQKENI. CDR3 sequence: CASSGSEETQYF. The DNA of the CDR3 is TGTGCCAGCTCGGGCAGTGAAGAGACCCAGTACTTC.

This clone appeared once. The chain carries TRBV7-2 and TRBJ1-1; 9 positions agree with TRBD1. The CDR3 is 10 residues long. The V gene end was trimmed by 11 bases and the J gene end by 9 bases; junction bases not matched to a gene: 4. Germline CDR1 reads SGHTA; CDR2 reads FQGNSA. CDR3 protein: CAVGQGKAFF. In nucleotides, the CDR3 is TGTGCCGTAGGACAGGGGAAAGCTTTCTTT. Based on the CDR3 plus reference TRBV7-2 and TRBJ1-1, the full variable domain is GAGVSQSPSNKVTEKGKDVELRCDPISGHTALYWYRQSLGQGLEFLIYFQGNSAPDKSGLPSDRFSAERTGGSVSTLTIQRTQQEDSAVYLCAVGQGKAFFGQGTRLTVV.

The chain combines TRBV2 with TRBJ1-4, with 7 bases identical to TRBD1. The V gene end was trimmed by 6 bases and the J gene end by 8 bases; junction bases not matched to a gene: 12. The CDR3 is made up of 15 amino acids. Germline values: CDR1 SNHLY, CDR2 FYNNEI. As DNA, the CDR3 is TGTGCCAGCAGGAACCGGGACAGTAGTACCGAAAAACTGTTTTTT. Residues: CASRNRDSSTEKLFF.

The V gene is TRBV5-4, the J gene TRBJ2-2; maybe TRBD1 (6 bases). Germline-derived CDR1 and CDR2 are SGHNT and YYREEE (reference sequence). This CDR3 comprises 13 residues. V was cut by 2 bases and J by 6 bases, with 8 bases left in between. CDR3 region: CASSFPGAGELFF. The CDR3 coding sequence is TGTGCCAGCAGCTTTCCAGGGGCCGGGGAGCTGTTTTTT.